The sequence of this T cell receptor (beta chain) was determined in a study of beta chain features in type 1 diabetes. Study overall: The study found patients and healthy donors alike in age, gender and cell yields.

Isolated RNA was reverse transcribed in full, so expressed TCRB transcripts were sequenced. Libraries were prepared by immunoSEQ multiplex PCR; TCRdb keeps only in-frame clonotypes and omits some of them. In the table there are more than 140,000 clones, about 9.1% of which are singletons. Germline V lookup: CDR1 SGHTA, CDR2 FQGNSA. This CDR3 has 14 residues. V shed 1 base and J shed 1 base, with 6 bases lying between them. The source of this sequence is a woman aged 40 to 50 in good health. The chain is built from TRBV7-2 and TRBJ2-3, with a weak D call TRBD1 (6 bases). The sample comprised central memory CD4+ T cells from blood. The CDR3 DNA follows: TGTGCCAGCAGCTTAGGGGGGCGCACAGATACGCAGTATTTT. It codes for CASSLGGRTDTQYF.